A selection of T cell receptor beta chains follows, all from one sample in a study of spatial heterogeneity in lung cancer. TCRdb re-called the 5' RACE reads with MiXCR, one entry per CDR3 protein. The sample holds 20,000 or so distinct CDR3 sequences; about 3% are singletons and the top ten take 25% to 30%. The sequenced sample was PBMCs, obtained at surgery. These receptor sequences come from a female donor with early-stage non-small cell lung cancer. Both conserved end residues are part of each CDR3. Fields, in order: D gene, V gene, J gene, clone size, CDR3 DNA, CDR3 protein. The D gene is left open where the match is weak. For some rows the clone size is stated as once, few or many, or as a class when expanded; others skip it.

TRBD1	TRBV20-1	TRBJ2-3	many	TGCAGTGCTCTGACAGGGGGGAACACAGATACGCAGTATTTT	CSALTGGNTDTQYF
.	TRBV3-1	TRBJ2-2	many	TGTGCCAGCAGCCAAGACCTAGTACATTCTCGGGAGCTGTTTTTT	CASSQDLVHSRELFF
.	TRBV27	TRBJ2-5	many	TGTGCCAGCACGAACGCCCATTCTAGTGGGACCCAGTACTTC	CASTNAHSSGTQYF
.	TRBV5-6	TRBJ2-5	.	TGTGCCAGCAGCTTGTTGGCGGTAGTTCAAGAGACCCAGTACTTC	CASSLLAVVQETQYF
.	TRBV24-1	TRBJ1-5	many	TGTGCCACCAGTGATCACGACTCAGGGAGAGGCAATCAGCCCCAGCATTTT	CATSDHDSGRGNQPQHF
TRBD2	TRBV28	TRBJ2-2	few	TGTGCCAGCAGTTGGGACTACTTCACCGGGGAGCTGTTTTTT	CASSWDYFTGELFF
TRBD1	TRBV27	TRBJ2-7	many	TGTGCCAGCAGTTTGGAGACAGGGGCCTACGAGCAGTACTTC	CASSLETGAYEQYF
TRBD2	TRBV10-3	TRBJ2-3	medium-sized	TGTGCCATCAGAACCCTGAGGAGGGAGGGCGCCACAGATACGCAGTATTTT	CAIRTLRREGATDTQYF
.	TRBV19	TRBJ2-7	many	TGTGCCAGTAGCCGCCAGGGCACAACCTACGAGCAGTACTTC	CASSRQGTTYEQYF
TRBD1	TRBV12-3/TRBV12-4	TRBJ1-3	many	TGTGCCAGCAGCCGGACAGGGGATATCGGAAACACCATATATTTT	CASSRTGDIGNTIYF
TRBD2	TRBV28	TRBJ2-1	many	TGTGCCAGCAGTTCCCCTTCCGCGGGAGGTAACTACAATGAGCAGTTCTTC	CASSSPSAGGNYNEQFF
TRBD2	TRBV19	TRBJ2-5	many	TGTGCCAGTACGGCGGGAGGGCCGGAGACCCAGTACTTC	CASTAGGPETQYF
.	TRBV18	TRBJ2-3	.	TGTGCCAGCTCACCGGTAACGGGACGTAGCACAGATACGCAGTATTTT	CASSPVTGRSTDTQYF
TRBD2	TRBV5-1	TRBJ2-7	many	TGCGCCAGCAGCAATGGGACTAGCCGCGAGCAGTACTTC	CASSNGTSREQYF
TRBD2	TRBV5-4	TRBJ2-3	many	TGTGCCAGCAGACCAACTAGCGGGAGGTGGAATACGCAGTATTTT	CASRPTSGRWNTQYF
.	TRBV11-1	TRBJ2-5	many	TGTGCCAGCAGCTTGCTAGCCATCCAAGAGACCCAGTACTTC	CASSLLAIQETQYF
TRBD2	TRBV6-2/TRBV6-3	TRBJ2-3	few	TGTGCCAGCAGAGGACTAGCGGGAGGCACAGATACGCAGTATTTT	CASRGLAGGTDTQYF
.	TRBV14	TRBJ2-2	many	TGTGCCAGCAGCCAAGTTGGATCCGGGGAGCTGTTTTTT	CASSQVGSGELFF
.	TRBV18	TRBJ1-1	.	TGTGCCAGCTCAGGGGGGGCAAACACTGAAGCTTTCTTT	CASSGGANTEAFF
.	TRBV20-1	TRBJ2-3	many	TGCAGTGCTAGGCTAAGAGATACGCAGTATTTT	CSARLRDTQYF
TRBD1	TRBV29-1	TRBJ1-2	many	TGCAGCGTTGAAGTTAATACAGGGGGCCGGTATGGCTACACCTTC	CSVEVNTGGRYGYTF
.	TRBV28	TRBJ2-7	many	TGTGCCAGCAGTTTAGTAGACGAGCAGTACTTC	CASSLVDEQYF
TRBD2	TRBV27	TRBJ2-3	few	TGTGCCAGCAGTTTAGCTAGCGGGAGAGGGGGTACGCAGTATTTT	CASSLASGRGGTQYF
TRBD1	TRBV19	TRBJ1-5	many	TGTGCCAGTAGTATAGCGGGGACAGCCATCAATCAGCCCCAGCATTTT	CASSIAGTAINQPQHF
.	TRBV19	TRBJ2-1	many	TGTGCCAGTGCTACAGGAACTTCCTACAATGAGCAGTTCTTC	CASATGTSYNEQFF
.	TRBV30	TRBJ1-5	many	TGTGCCTGGAGTGGTAGGAGGGATCAGCCCCAGCATTTT	CAWSGRRDQPQHF
.	TRBV20-1	TRBJ1-3	many	TGCAGTGCTAGGGGTGACAGCAACACCATATATTTT	CSARGDSNTIYF
TRBD2	TRBV29-1	TRBJ2-7	many	TGCAGCGTGCTACTAGCGAAATACGAGCAGTACTTC	CSVLLAKYEQYF
.	TRBV12-3/TRBV12-4	TRBJ1-3	many	TGTGCCAGCAGTTCCCCCTTCTACGGACCGCATAGCTCTGGAAACACCATATATTTT	CASSSPFYGPHSSGNTIYF
.	TRBV19	TRBJ2-1	many	TGTGCCAGTAGTATGGGCGGATTCAATGAGCAGTTCTTC	CASSMGGFNEQFF
.	TRBV4-1	TRBJ2-7	many	TGCGCCAGCAGCCAAGAAACCAGGGTAACTTCCGAGCAGTACTTC	CASSQETRVTSEQYF
TRBD2	TRBV20-1	TRBJ2-1	many	TGCAGTGCTAGAGGGACTAGCGGGGGCAATGAGCAGTTCTTC	CSARGTSGGNEQFF
TRBD2	TRBV7-3	TRBJ2-7	many	TGTGCCAGCAGCCCGGGGGAGGGCTACGAGCAGTACTTC	CASSPGEGYEQYF
.	TRBV6-5	TRBJ1-1	many	TGTGCCAGCAGTTGGGGCCCAACGGGGACTGAAGCTTTCTTT	CASSWGPTGTEAFF
.	TRBV24-1	TRBJ2-3	many	TGTGCCACCAGTGATCCCTCCGACGGCACAGATACGCAGTATTTT	CATSDPSDGTDTQYF
.	TRBV18	TRBJ2-2	many	TGTGCCACCCCCCTTGCGGGACTGCCCACCACCGGGGAGCTGTTTTTT	CATPLAGLPTTGELFF
.	TRBV7-3	TRBJ2-1	many	TGTGCCAGCAGCCTGGACTTACGTACAAGTGAGCAGTTCTTC	CASSLDLRTSEQFF